The 27 T cell receptor beta chains in this list originate from one sample, sequenced in a study of Ad26.COV2.S vaccination and SARS-CoV-2 variants. Treatment: 15 to 20 received Ad26.COV2.S at low or high dose, single or two shots; 5 received placebo; per-sample allocation not given. The samples date from day 63 after the first vaccine or placebo injection. The assay was immunoSEQ multiplex PCR, and TCRdb's table has in-frame clones only and misses some. The sample contains about half a million clones, roughly 87% of which appear only once. The sample here was peripheral blood, taken in a trial of Ad26.COV2.S vaccine versus placebo. These TCRs come from a person aged 18-60 years who received the Ad26.COV2.S COVID-19 vaccine or a placebo.

This chain joins TRBV18 and TRBJ2-1, with TRBD1 matching over 9 bases. This CDR3 has 21 amino acids. V dropped 2 bases and J dropped 0; count of bases not matched to a gene: 17. Germline assignment: CDR1 KGHSH and CDR2 LQKENI. CDR3 loop: CASSPTAGQGWASSSYNEQFF. The CDR3 coding sequence is TGTGCCAGCTCACCAACCGCGGGACAGGGCTGGGCTTCTAGCTCCTACAATGAGCAGTTCTTC.

The genes are TRBV10-3 and TRBJ2-5; 9 positions match TRBD2. The CDR3 runs 17 residues. CDR1 ENHRY and CDR2 SYGVKD come from the germline V gene. Trimming at V came to 0 bases and at J to 5 bases, leaving 10 bases not matched to a gene. CDR3 coding DNA: TGTGCCATCAGTGAGTCGCTGCGGGGGGGCCCTTGGGAGACCCAGTACTTC. Residues: CAISESLRGGPWETQYF.

This clone occurred a few times. J is TRBJ1-1 and V is TRBV7-6; TRBD1 is a possible D gene (5 bases). Germline-derived CDR1 and CDR2 are SGHVS and FNYEAQ. The CDR3 is made up of 12 amino acids. V was cut by 0 bases and J by 6 bases, with 5 bases left in between. The CDR3, as DNA: TGTGCCAGCAGCTTAGCGGGGGCTGAAGCTTTCTTT. Encoded protein: CASSLAGAEAFF.

As concerns this clone: One end of the junction is discordant with germline, which a read error may explain. Written as DNA, the CDR3 is TGTGCTAGCAGCTTAGGGCTGGGATCGCGGGATACGCAGTATTTT. Translated, it gives CASSLGLGSRDTQYF. This chain connects TRBV7-7 to TRBJ2-3, with unresolved D. CDR3 length equals 15 residues. Germline V CDR1 and CDR2: SSHAT, FNYEAQ (reference sequence).

This clone was seen repeatedly, ten times or more. This CDR3 reads CASSYGDSEQFF. CDR3 DNA: TGTGCCAGCAGTTACGGAGACAGTGAGCAGTTCTTC. The V call is TRBV6-6, the J call TRBJ2-1, with a tentative D call TRBD1 (5 bases). Between the trimmed V and J ends, which lost 2 bases and 9 bases, there was a span of 8 bases. Per germline, CDR1 MNHNY and CDR2 SVGAGI (reference sequence). The CDR3 loop spans 12 amino acids.

The chain combines TRBV15 with TRBJ1-5; D uncertain. The CDR3 consists of 9 residues. Germline CDR1 and CDR2: LNHNV and YYDKDF (reference sequence). Trimming took off 3 bases at V and 15 bases at J, with 6 bases between the two ends. CDR3 in amino acids: CATSRDSHF. CDR3 DNA sequence: TGTGCCACCAGCAGGGATTCGCATTTT.

In its sample, this clone was seen a few times. The chain carries TRBV7-9 and TRBJ2-7; a weak D match, TRBD2 (5 bases). The germline V gene has CDR1 SEHNR and CDR2 FQNEAQ (reference sequence). This CDR3 contains 16 residues. V was cut by 0 bases and J by 0 bases, with 12 bases left in between. The CDR3 region is CASSLAKRSLSYEQYF. CDR3 sequence (DNA): TGTGCCAGCAGCTTAGCTAAGCGGAGCCTCTCCTACGAGCAGTACTTC.

The gene calls are TRBV19 and TRBJ2-1; D gene unclear. Germline V gene sequence: CDR1 LNHDA, CDR2 SQIVND (reference sequence). CDR3 length equals 15 residues. Trimming removed 5 bases from V and 0 bases from J, with 11 bases in between. The CDR3 DNA reads as TGTGCCAGTAGTTTGGCGGCCAGCTCCTACAATGAGCAGTTCTTC. This sequence encodes CASSLAASSYNEQFF.

V and J are TRBV24-1 and TRBJ2-1; 8 bases fit TRBD1. In germline, CDR1 is KGHDR, CDR2 SFDVKD. The CDR3 contains 16 residues. With 4 bases clipped from V and 4 bases from J, the junction kept 8 bases outside the gene matches. This chain's CDR3 is CATSDQERQGYNEQFF. Written as DNA, the CDR3 is TGTGCCACCAGTGACCAAGAAAGACAGGGGTACAATGAGCAGTTCTTC.

The sample holds a few counts of this clone. This chain joins TRBV12-3 or TRBV12-4 and TRBJ1-5; D ambiguous. The length of the CDR3 is 12 residues. V lost 7 bases and J 2 bases, leaving 6 bases between the germline ends. Here the CDR3 DNA reads TGTGCCAGCACCGGCGGCAATCAGCCCCAGCATTTT. Protein: CASTGGNQPQHF.

The CDR3 spells CASSVGGMNTEAFF. In nucleotides, the CDR3 is TGTGCCAGCAGTGTGGGGGGTATGAACACTGAAGCTTTCTTT. This chain links TRBV6-2 or TRBV6-3 with TRBJ1-1; tentatively, D is TRBD1 (5 bases). Germline loops: CDR1 MNHEY, CDR2 SVGEGT. The CDR3 covers 14 residues. Trimming pared 5 bases from V and 0 bases from J, leaving 10 bases between.

The count of this clone is one. Other DNA sequences within the sample encode an identical CDR3. CDR3 coding DNA: TGTGCCAGCAGCCCCCGTGGCTCGACTAATGAAAAACTGTTTTTT. Residues: CASSPRGSTNEKLFF. This sequence joins TRBV9 and TRBJ1-4; the D is unclear. Germline values: CDR1 SGDLS, CDR2 YYNGEE. The CDR3 spans 15 residues. Trimming shortened V by 4 bases and J by 2 bases, and 12 bases separated the two germline ends. The full variable domain, rest sourced from reference TRBV9 and TRBJ1-4, is DSGVTQTPKHLITATGQRVTLRCSPRSGDLSVYWYQQSLDQGLQFLIQYYNGEERAKGNILERFSAQQFPDLHSELNLSSLELGDSALYFCASSPRGSTNEKLFFGSGTQLSVL.

This clone was seen a single time. This sequence joins TRBV7-9 and TRBJ1-1; D uncertain. The CDR3 consists of 14 residues. CDR1 SEHNR and CDR2 FQNEAQ come from the germline V gene (reference sequence). V was clipped by 1 base and J by 4 bases, with 10 bases between them. CDR3 nucleotide sequence: TGTGCCAGCAGCTTAGGGGCTGGTATCACTGAAGCTTTCTTT. It is translated as CASSLGAGITEAFF.

The V and J genes are TRBV7-3 and TRBJ2-1; 8 bases line up with TRBD2. The ends lost 2 bases at V and 8 bases at J; junction bases unmatched: 11. The germline CDR1 and CDR2 sequences are SGHTA and FQGTGA. There are 16 residues in the CDR3. CDR3 region: CASSLASGLALHEQFF. The CDR3 DNA sequence: TGTGCCAGCAGCTTAGCATCAGGACTAGCATTGCATGAGCAGTTCTTC.

The chain joins TRBV6-1 to TRBJ1-1; D unresolved. Trimming shortened V by 2 bases and J by 0 bases, and 16 bases separated the two germline ends. Germline CDR1 reads MNHNS; CDR2 reads SASEGT. This CDR3 contains 17 residues. CDR3: CASSELIGLIMNTEAFF. In nucleotides, the CDR3 is TGTGCCAGCAGTGAATTAATTGGACTGATCATGAACACTGAAGCTTTCTTT.

The chain recombines TRBV19 with TRBJ1-1; D ambiguous. The CDR3 is made up of 13 amino acids. Germline CDR1 reads LNHDA; CDR2 reads SQIVND (reference sequence). With 6 bases removed from V and 1 base from J, the gap between germline ends came to 9 bases. The CDR3: CASSLKGNTEAFF. The CDR3 region has the DNA TGTGCCAGTAGCTTGAAGGGGAACACTGAAGCTTTCTTT.

The V gene is TRBV5-1, the J gene TRBJ2-5; TRBD2 matches 13 bases. Germline V gene lookup returns CDR1 SGHRS and CDR2 YFSETQ. This CDR3 spans 16 amino acids. V lost 2 bases to trimming and J lost 5 bases; unmatched junction nucleotides: 6. CDR3 in DNA: TGCGCCAGCAGCTTAACACTAGCGGGGGGGCTGGAGACCCAGTACTTC. Translated, it gives CASSLTLAGGLETQYF.

V is TRBV7-9 and J is TRBJ1-1; 9 nucleotides align to TRBD1. The CDR3 length is 15 residues. In germline, CDR1 is SEHNR, CDR2 FQNEAQ (reference sequence). V dropped 5 bases and J dropped 7; count of bases not matched to a gene: 11. The CDR3 loop reads CASSLPTGTGNEAFF. CDR3 in DNA: TGTGCCAGCAGCCTACCGACCGGGACAGGGAATGAAGCTTTCTTT.

This chain uses TRBV15 with TRBJ2-3; 11 bases agree with TRBD2. V dropped 8 bases and J dropped 0; count of bases not matched to a gene: 1. Germline-derived CDR1 and CDR2 are LNHNV and YYDKDF (reference sequence). CDR3 length equals 14 residues. The CDR3 is CATRTSGSTDTQYF. In nucleotides, the CDR3 is TGTGCCACCCGGACTAGCGGGAGCACAGATACGCAGTATTTT.

The chain couples TRBV29-1 to TRBJ2-1; D not resolved. Germline values: CDR1 SQVTM, CDR2 ANQGSEA. The CDR3 totals 11 residues. V was trimmed by 6 bases and J by 6 bases, leaving 9 bases between them. This CDR3 is CSVASPNEQFF. The CDR3 DNA reads as TGCAGCGTCGCTAGTCCCAATGAGCAGTTCTTC.

This clone has a single count. V and J are TRBV5-1 and TRBJ2-3, with 9 bases fitting TRBD2. Trimming took 1 base from V and 0 from J; bases not matched to a gene: 6. Germline CDR1 reads SGHRS; CDR2 reads YFSETQ. The CDR3 runs to 17 residues. The CDR3 DNA follows: TGCGCCAGCAGCTTGCAGGGACTAGCCCTGAGCACAGATACGCAGTATTTT. It specifies CASSLQGLALSTDTQYF. The full variable domain, its missing parts supplied by reference TRBV5-1 and TRBJ2-3, is KAGVTQTPRYLIKTRGQQVTLSCSPISGHRSVSWYQQTPGQGLQFLFEYFSETQRNKGNFPGRFSGRQFSNSRSEMNVSTLELGDSALYLCASSLQGLALSTDTQYFGPGTRLTVL.

This chain uses TRBV27 with TRBJ1-1; 7 bases line up with TRBD1. This CDR3 comprises 13 residues. Trimming at V came to 5 bases and at J to 3 bases, leaving 3 bases not matched to a gene. The V gene's germline CDR1 is MNHEY and CDR2 SMNVEV (reference sequence). The CDR3 region is CASSDRDDTEAFF. The CDR3 coding sequence is TGTGCCAGCAGTGACAGGGACGACACTGAAGCTTTCTTT.

A note on this clone: This sample includes further DNA sequences coding for the same CDR3. The rearrangement joins TRBV19 to TRBJ2-5, with unresolved D. V was pared by 2 bases and J by 4 bases, with 2 bases between. CDR1 LNHDA and CDR2 SQIVND come from the germline V gene (reference sequence). This CDR3 has 11 residues. The CDR3 spells CASSISETQYF. The DNA for the CDR3 is TGTGCCAGTAGTATATCAGAGACCCAGTACTTC.

V usage is TRBV4-2 and J usage is TRBJ2-2; TRBD2 matches 14 bases. With 2 bases clipped from V and 7 bases from J, the junction kept 6 bases outside the gene matches. Germline-derived CDR1 and CDR2 are LGHNA and YNFKEQ. The CDR3 totals 17 residues. As DNA, the CDR3 is TGTGCCAGCAGCCAAATGACTAGCGGGGGGGCCATCGGGGAGCTGTTTTTT. Protein product: CASSQMTSGGAIGELFF.

J is TRBJ2-3 and V is TRBV27, with D uncertain. This CDR3 comprises 13 residues. Germline V gene data show CDR1 as MNHEY and CDR2 as SMNVEV (reference sequence). V gave up 5 bases and J gave up 2 bases, with 8 bases separating them. CDR3 in DNA: TGTGCCAGCAGTCTAATAAACACAGATACGCAGTATTTT. Its translation: CASSLINTDTQYF.

The chain carries TRBV30 and TRBJ1-4, with 9 positions matching TRBD1. The junction had 5 bases not matched to a gene; V was cut back by 0 bases and J by 0 bases. The germline gives CDR1 GTSNPN, CDR2 SVGIG (reference sequence). The CDR3 length is 17 residues. The CDR3 is CAWSVSGQGPTNEKLFF. The CDR3 DNA reads TGTGCCTGGAGTGTATCTGGACAGGGGCCAACTAATGAAAAACTGTTTTTT.

The chain uses TRBV19 and TRBJ2-4, with no clear D. CDR1 and CDR2 (germline): LNHDA, SQIVND (reference sequence). V was clipped by 2 bases and J by 0 bases, with 11 bases between them. This CDR3 spans 16 amino acids. The CDR3 loop is CASSIMGGLAKNIQYF. For the CDR3, the DNA is TGTGCCAGTAGTATAATGGGCGGCCTAGCCAAAAACATTCAGTACTTC.